The clone carrying this TCR beta chain came up once. This sample is drawn from a study of blood T cell repertoires in COVID-19. Generated by immunoSEQ multiplex PCR, the TCRdb table keeps only in-frame clones and is missing some. The sample consists of 150,000 to 200,000 clones, 75% to 85% of them appearing once. V lost 3 bases and J lost 7, with 12 bases in between. This CDR3 region has 13 residues. The germline CDR1 and CDR2 sequences are SNHLY and FYNNEI. V usage is TRBV2 and J usage is TRBJ1-1; possibly TRBD1 for D (5 bases). Sequencing was performed on peripheral blood. This TCR derives from a human donor in a cohort sampled during active COVID-19. CDR3 sequence reads: CASSDRQGGEAFF. As DNA, the CDR3 is TGTGCCAGCAGTGATAGGCAGGGAGGTGAAGCTTTCTTT.